The 2 T cell receptor beta chains listed next were all sequenced from one sample in a study of T cells in Graves' hyperthyroidism and ophthalmopathy. RNA transcripts gave rise to amplified TCR beta CDR3 regions. A first-round RT-PCR of the TCR CDR3 used the HTBI primer set. TCRdb analysed the multiplex PCR reads with MiXCR anew, one entry per CDR3 protein. The sample has over 150,000 distinct CDR3 sequences, over 15% seen once; the top ten hold about 31%. The source material was blood. These receptors originate from a woman aged 45-65 years with Graves' hyperthyroidism.

This clonotype was found many times. A junction end diverges from the germline sequence, so it may reflect a read error. The CDR3 DNA sequence: TGTGCCAGCAGTTACCCCCCCGGGACAGTCTACAAGCAGTACTTC. Translation gives CASSYPPGTVYKQYF. This chain connects TRBV6-2 or TRBV6-3 to TRBJ2-7; 7 bases agree with TRBD1. Germline values: CDR1 MNHEY, CDR2 SVGEGT. The CDR3 runs to 15 residues.

J is TRBJ2-5 and V is TRBV2; D unresolved. Trimming shortened V by 6 bases and J by 1 base, and 9 bases separated the two germline ends. The CDR3 sequence is 13 residues long. In germline, CDR1 is SNHLY, CDR2 FYNNEI. Here the CDR3 reads CASSLEIQETQYF. CDR3 DNA sequence: TGTGCCAGCAGCCTGGAGATCCAAGAGACCCAGTACTTC. The whole variable domain, remainder taken from reference TRBV2 and TRBJ2-5, is EPEVTQTPSHQVTQMGQEVILRCVPISNHLYFYWYRQILGQKVEFLVSFYNNEISEKSEIFDDQFSVERPDGSNFTLKIRSTKLEDSAMYFCASSLEIQETQYFGPGTRLLVL.